Below are 22 T cell receptor beta chains sequenced from a single sample in a study of cytomegalovirus exposure and HLA in healthy donors (dated by TCRdb to the late 2010s). Receptor amplification or capture employed the immunoSEQ multiplex PCR assay. For the multiplex PCR, a mixture combining 60 forward primers for TCR Vbeta segments and 13 reverse primers for TCR Jbeta segments was used. This immuneACCESS table, as held by TCRdb, lists in-frame sequences with V and J called but not all clones. Of the missing ones, under half trace to an unresolved V gene in checked studies; the others have no known cause. The sample includes fewer than 200,000 clones, with roughly 80% observed a single time. Roughly 4.7% of the sample rests with the top ten. The material sequenced was PBMCs. The receptors derive from a woman aged 45 to 65 in good health and CMV-seropositive.

The genes are TRBV6-5 and TRBJ1-2, with D perhaps matching TRBD1 (6 bases). The V end was cut by 5 bases, the J end by 7 bases, with 17 bases between. The germline V gene encodes CDR1 MNHEY and CDR2 SVGAGI. The CDR3 sequence is 14 residues long. In DNA, the CDR3 is TGTGCCAGCAGTGAGAAGGGGCTAGGGGGTGGCTACACCTTC. Protein product: CASSEKGLGGGYTF.

In DNA, the CDR3 is TGTGCCAGTAGTATAGAAGCTAGAGTGGGAGGGCAGTTCTTC. Amino acid sequence: CASSIEARVGGQFF. This sequence joins TRBV19 and TRBJ2-1; D perhaps matches TRBD2 (6 bases). The CDR3 runs to 14 residues. Germline loops: CDR1 LNHDA, CDR2 SQIVND (reference sequence). The ends were cut back, 0 bases at V and 12 bases at J, with 15 bases in the middle.

The chain is built from TRBV5-1 and TRBJ1-1, with D tentatively TRBD1 (5 bases). CDR3 size: 15 residues. Germline V CDR1 and CDR2: SGHRS, YFSETQ. V was pared by 5 bases and J by 1 base, with 15 bases between. The CDR3 sequence: CASRLSITGNTEAFF. DNA of the CDR3: TGCGCCAGCAGACTATCTATAACAGGGAACACTGAAGCTTTCTTT.

This clone was detected only once. The gene calls are TRBV5-1 and TRBJ2-2; D is possibly TRBD2 (6 bases). Trimming left V 2 bases short and J 4 bases short, with 12 bases between. The V gene's germline CDR1 is SGHRS and CDR2 YFSETQ. This CDR3 has 15 residues. Here the CDR3 reads CASSLRGFLTGELFF. The CDR3, as DNA: TGCGCCAGCAGCTTACGGGGGTTCCTCACCGGGGAGCTGTTTTTT.

In this sample, this clone turned up a few times. This chain connects TRBV7-9 to TRBJ2-3; no clear D gene. Trimming took off 2 bases at V and 1 base at J, with 16 bases between the two ends. The CDR3 consists of 17 residues. CDR1 SEHNR and CDR2 FQNEAQ come from the germline V gene (reference sequence). The DNA of the CDR3 is TGTGCCAGCAGCTTATCGGTTGTGGCGGTGGGCACAGATACGCAGTATTTT. Translation: CASSLSVVAVGTDTQYF.

The V and J genes are TRBV18 and TRBJ2-7, with 9 bases aligning to TRBD1. Per germline, CDR1 KGHSH and CDR2 LQKENI. This CDR3 contains 16 residues. V lost 2 bases and J lost 5; bases outside the gene matches: 10. The CDR3 protein is CASSPLPGQGAHEQYF. In DNA form, the CDR3 reads TGTGCCAGCTCACCATTACCGGGACAGGGCGCCCACGAGCAGTACTTC.

The chain employs TRBV30 and TRBJ2-1; possible D gene TRBD2, 6 bases. Trimming took off 4 bases at V and 3 bases at J, with 10 bases between the two ends. The CDR3 spans 13 residues. Germline V gene lookup returns CDR1 GTSNPN and CDR2 SVGIG (reference sequence). CDR3 bases: TGTGCCTGGACAACGACTAGCTACAATGAGCAGTTCTTC. Translation: CAWTTTSYNEQFF.

This chain connects TRBV4-2 to TRBJ1-2; D is possibly TRBD1 (5 bases). The CDR3 contains 14 residues. V was clipped by 5 bases and J by 0 bases, with 10 bases between them. The V gene's germline CDR1 is LGHNA and CDR2 YNFKEQ. The CDR3 DNA reads as TGTGCCAGCAGCGAAGGGGCGACTAACTATGGCTACACCTTC. Encoded protein: CASSEGATNYGYTF.

V is TRBV5-6 and J is TRBJ2-7; 9 bases map to TRBD1. CDR1 is SGHDT and CDR2 is YYEEEE in the germline V gene. The CDR3 length is 15 residues. J gave up 0 bases and V 2 bases, and 3 bases lay outside the gene matches. CDR3 coding DNA: TGTGCCAGCAGCTTTTCACAGGGGGCCTCCTACGAGCAGTACTTC. Translating it yields CASSFSQGASYEQYF.

The rearrangement uses TRBV2 and TRBJ1-2, with a possible D match to TRBD1 (6 bases). V lost 3 bases, J lost 3 bases, and 11 bases lay in between. Germline V gene lookup returns CDR1 SNHLY and CDR2 FYNNEI. The CDR3 sequence is 14 residues long. This chain's CDR3 is CASSDGGLYYGYTF. The CDR3 DNA is TGTGCCAGCAGTGATGGGGGCTTATACTATGGCTACACCTTC.

The genes are TRBV7-2 and TRBJ1-2; TRBD1 matches at 9 bases. The CDR3 consists of 16 residues. The V and J ends lost 1 base and 5 bases, in that order; junction bases with no gene match: 8. Per germline, CDR1 SGHTA and CDR2 FQGNSA. The CDR3 DNA is TGTGCCAGCAGCTTAGGACAGGGGACAGGGTATTATGGCTACACCTTC. It specifies CASSLGQGTGYYGYTF.

V gene TRBV7-2 combines with J gene TRBJ2-7; D perhaps matches TRBD2 (6 bases). Trimming cost V 1 base and J 4 bases, with 17 bases left between them. This CDR3 spans 16 amino acids. Germline CDR1 and CDR2: SGHTA and FQGNSA. The CDR3 sequence: CASSLGGGGAPYEQYF. The CDR3 DNA follows: TGTGCCAGCAGCTTAGGGGGTGGAGGGGCCCCATACGAGCAGTACTTC.

This clone was detected once. V and J are TRBV9 and TRBJ2-2; D gene ambiguous. The CDR3 runs to 15 residues. Germline CDR1 and CDR2: SGDLS and YYNGEE. V gave up 0 bases and J gave up 1 base, with 7 bases separating them. CDR3 sequence (DNA): TGTGCCAGCAGCGTAGACAGTGAGAACACCGGGGAGCTGTTTTTT. Its translation: CASSVDSENTGELFF.

This chain uses TRBV19 with TRBJ2-5; 7 bases are a match to TRBD1. Gene TRBJ2-7 matches the end of the DNA better, so the J call may be wrong. The germline V gene encodes CDR1 LNHDA and CDR2 SQIVND (reference sequence). The CDR3 has 13 residues. The CDR3 region has the DNA TGTGCCAGTAGTATGAACAGGGGCTACGAGCAGTACTTC. Translated, it gives CASSMNRGYEQYF.

The chain employs TRBV4-1 and TRBJ1-2, with D unresolved. In germline, CDR1 is MGHRA, CDR2 YSYEKL. The CDR3 has 13 residues. Trimming cost V 5 bases and J 3 bases, with 10 bases left between them. CDR3 DNA sequence: TGCGCCAGCAGCGTCAGCGGGGACTATGGCTACACCTTC. Translated: CASSVSGDYGYTF.

The chain links TRBV7-2 to TRBJ1-2; D unresolved. The CDR3 runs to 15 residues. The V end lost 1 base, the J end lost 0 bases, and 9 bases lay between the germline ends. CDR1 is SGHTA, CDR2 FQGNSA, per germline. In DNA form, the CDR3 reads TGTGCCAGCAGCTTAGTGGGCAGCTCTAACTATGGCTACACCTTC. Encoded protein: CASSLVGSSNYGYTF.

V usage is TRBV11-3 and J usage is TRBJ2-5; perhaps TRBD1 as D (5 bases). CDR3 size: 12 residues. Germline V gene sequence: CDR1 SGHNT, CDR2 YENEEA. V lost 5 bases to trimming and J lost 4 bases, with 8 bases between them. DNA of the CDR3: TGTGCCAGCAGCAAGGACACAGAGACCCAGTACTTC. Translation gives CASSKDTETQYF.

The chain uses TRBV5-1 and TRBJ2-2; tentative D call: TRBD1 (5 bases). V was shortened by 1 base and J by 5 bases, with 12 bases between the two germline ends. This CDR3 has 15 residues. The V gene's germline CDR1 is SGHRS and CDR2 YFSETQ. This chain's CDR3 is CASSLLGVETGELFF. For the CDR3, the DNA is TGCGCCAGCAGCTTGCTAGGGGTGGAGACCGGGGAGCTGTTTTTT.

In DNA form, the CDR3 reads TGCGCCAGCAGCTTGTGGGCGGGACAGGCACAAGAGACCCAGTACTTC. Translation: CASSLWAGQAQETQYF. This rearrangement joins TRBV5-1 to TRBJ2-5; TRBD1 matches at 8 bases. CDR1 is SGHRS, CDR2 YFSETQ, per germline. The CDR3 sequence is 16 residues long. The trim removed 1 base at V and 2 bases at J, leaving 7 bases unmatched.

This sequence joins TRBV4-3 and TRBJ2-4; 11 bases match TRBD1. V shed 4 bases and J 6 bases; nucleotides not matched to a gene: 5. CDR3 length equals 15 residues. Germline lookup yields CDR1 LGHNA and CDR2 YSLEER. DNA for the CDR3: TGCGCCAGCAGCCCCGCTGGGACAGGGGGAAACATTCAGTACTTC. It is translated as CASSPAGTGGNIQYF.

This chain links TRBV10-3 with TRBJ2-2, with D possibly TRBD1 on 6 matching bases. Germline V gene lookup returns CDR1 ENHRY and CDR2 SYGVKD. V lost 8 bases and J lost 3, with 13 bases in between. This CDR3 spans 14 amino acids. The CDR3 region is CAIGKPGDTGELFF. The DNA of the CDR3 is TGTGCCATCGGCAAGCCAGGGGACACCGGGGAGCTGTTTTTT.

The J gene is TRBJ1-1, the V gene TRBV5-4; 9 positions agree with TRBD1. This CDR3 comprises 16 residues. Germline lookup yields CDR1 SGHNT and CDR2 YYREEE (reference sequence). J gave up 6 bases and V 6 bases, and 15 bases lay outside the gene matches. CDR3 in amino acids: CASKSNNRGRIAEAFF. DNA of the CDR3: TGTGCCAGCAAGAGTAATAACAGGGGGCGCATCGCTGAAGCTTTCTTT.